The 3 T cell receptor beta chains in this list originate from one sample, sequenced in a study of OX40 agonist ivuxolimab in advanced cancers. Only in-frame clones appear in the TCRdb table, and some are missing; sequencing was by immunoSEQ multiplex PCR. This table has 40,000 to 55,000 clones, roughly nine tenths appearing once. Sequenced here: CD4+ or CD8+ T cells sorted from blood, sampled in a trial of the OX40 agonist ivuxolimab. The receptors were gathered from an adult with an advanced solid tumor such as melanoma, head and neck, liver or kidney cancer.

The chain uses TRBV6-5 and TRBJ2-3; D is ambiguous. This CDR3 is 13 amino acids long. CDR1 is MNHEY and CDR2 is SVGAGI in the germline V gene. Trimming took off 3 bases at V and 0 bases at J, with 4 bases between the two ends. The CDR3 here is CASSYVSTDTQYF. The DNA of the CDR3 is TGTGCCAGCAGTTATGTAAGCACAGATACGCAGTATTTT.

The CDR3 bases are TGCGCCAGCAGCCAAGACCCCAGGCGGGGAGAGACCCAGTACTTC. It encodes CASSQDPRRGETQYF. The V and J genes are TRBV4-3 and TRBJ2-5, with a possible D match to TRBD2 (6 bases). Per germline, CDR1 LGHNA and CDR2 YSLEER. The CDR3 covers 15 residues. The V gene lost 0 bases and the J gene lost 4 bases, with 12 bases spanning the gap.

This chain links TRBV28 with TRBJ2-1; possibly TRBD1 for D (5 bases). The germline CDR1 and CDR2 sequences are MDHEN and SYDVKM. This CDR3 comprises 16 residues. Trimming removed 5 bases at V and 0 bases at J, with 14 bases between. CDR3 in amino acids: CASSPIRGSSYNEQFF. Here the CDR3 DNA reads TGTGCCAGCAGTCCCATAAGGGGTAGCTCCTACAATGAGCAGTTCTTC.